This T cell receptor (beta chain) appears in the sequencing data of a study of cytomegalovirus exposure and HLA in healthy donors. Study results and caveats: There were three CMV-associated chains whose specificity for CMV antigens was confirmed in vitro. High specificity and sensitivity for cytomegalovirus status were reported for the classifier.

These donors were members of the roughly 120-subject validation cohort, a group separate from the approximately 670-subject first cohort. With regard to this clone: As yet, its antigen is unknown.

The method was immunoSEQ multiplex PCR; TCRdb's version includes in-frame clones alone and lacks a portion of them. Among roughly 62,000 clones listed, roughly 94% were seen once. This CDR3 region has 12 residues. Trimming took off 7 bases at V and 3 bases at J, with 10 bases between the two ends. The V gene's germline CDR1 is SNHLY and CDR2 FYNNEI. Sequenced input: PBMCs. The V gene is TRBV2, the J gene TRBJ2-7; D might be TRBD2 (6 bases). This sequence originates from a man aged 18 to 29 in good health and CMV-seronegative. The CDR3 DNA reads TGTGCCAGCAATCCCGGGGGCTACGAGCAGTACTTC. Amino acid sequence: CASNPGGYEQYF.